This T cell receptor (beta chain) was retrieved from a study of response to subunit inactivated influenza vaccine. TCRdb ran MiXCR on the RT-PCR reads and lists one entry per CDR3 protein. Counted here are a few hundred thousand distinct CDR3 sequences, around 11% occurring once; the ten biggest clones make up approximately 11%. The sample holds many counts of this clonotype. With V trimmed by 1 base and J by 3 bases, 5 bases remained unmatched. The V gene's germline CDR1 is SGHKS and CDR2 YYEKEE (reference sequence). This CDR3 contains 16 residues. Separately, the same data were catalogued under a study of T cells expressing NK-cell markers. As reported in that work: cDNA encoding TCR beta was synthesized via 5'RACE template switching incorporating UMIs.

The sample was PBMCs from blood, taken on the day of vaccination. This receptor was obtained from a man aged 45-60 years who received an inactivated influenza vaccine. The rearrangement links TRBV5-5 to TRBJ2-3; 10 bases map to TRBD1. CDR3 sequence (DNA): TGTGCCAGCAGCTTGCGGGACAGGGGCGGGACAGATACGCAGTATTTT. Protein product: CASSLRDRGGTDTQYF.